This entry is about one T cell receptor (beta chain). Losses at the gene ends were 4 bases for V and 2 bases for J; bases not matched to a gene: 4. CDR3 length: 15 residues. Germline loops: CDR1 SGHNT, CDR2 YENEEA. These data come from a study of blood T cell repertoires in COVID-19. At the level of the study: Samples taken during acute and convalescent COVID-19 were collected in the United States, Italy and Spain. PBMCs, B-cell-depleted T cells, or T cells were the source of the cDNA or gDNA that made up the material.

Original methodology: Reference gene primer amplification in the assay estimated nucleated cell counts. TCRdb's copy holds only in-frame clones and misses some; the assay was immunoSEQ multiplex PCR. V and J calls and clone size follow that table, whereas D and trimming were derived from the DNA. There are some 14,000 clones in the sample; about 88% occur only once, and approximately 2.5% lies in the top ten. This TCR was recovered from a human donor in a cohort sampled during active COVID-19. Material: peripheral blood. The V and J genes are TRBV11-3 and TRBJ2-1; 8 nucleotides line up with TRBD2. CDR3 coding DNA: TGTGCCAGCAGCTCATCGGGACTAGCCTACAATGAGCAGTTCTTC. This encodes CASSSSGLAYNEQFF.